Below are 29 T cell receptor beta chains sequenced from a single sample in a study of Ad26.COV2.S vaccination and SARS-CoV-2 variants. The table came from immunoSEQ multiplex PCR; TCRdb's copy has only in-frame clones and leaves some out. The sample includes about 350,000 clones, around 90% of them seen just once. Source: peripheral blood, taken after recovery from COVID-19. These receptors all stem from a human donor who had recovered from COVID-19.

The CDR3 DNA reads as TGTGCCAGCAGCCAGGTGTTACGGGGTGAGCAGTTCTTC. Amino acid sequence: CASSQVLRGEQFF. The V gene is TRBV3-1 (or the pseudogene TRBV3-2), the J gene TRBJ2-1, with D perhaps matching TRBD2 (5 bases). The CDR3 loop spans 13 amino acids. The V end lost 3 bases, the J end lost 9 bases, and 12 bases lay between the germline ends. Germline CDR1 reads LGHDT; CDR2 reads YNNKEL (reference sequence).

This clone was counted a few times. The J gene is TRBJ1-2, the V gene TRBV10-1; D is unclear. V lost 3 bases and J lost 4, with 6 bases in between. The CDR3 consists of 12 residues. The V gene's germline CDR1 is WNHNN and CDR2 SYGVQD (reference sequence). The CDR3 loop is CASSDTVYGYTF. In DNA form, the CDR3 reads TGCGCCAGCAGTGATACAGTCTATGGCTACACCTTC.

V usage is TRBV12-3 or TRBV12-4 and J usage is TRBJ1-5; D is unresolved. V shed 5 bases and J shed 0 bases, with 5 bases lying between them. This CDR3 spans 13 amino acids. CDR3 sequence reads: CASSEHSNQPQHF. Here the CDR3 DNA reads TGTGCCAGCAGTGAGCATAGCAATCAGCCCCAGCATTTT.

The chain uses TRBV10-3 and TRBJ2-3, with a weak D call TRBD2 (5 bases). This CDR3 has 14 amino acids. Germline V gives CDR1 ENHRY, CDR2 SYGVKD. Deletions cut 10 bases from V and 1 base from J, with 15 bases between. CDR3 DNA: TGTGCCACCAGCCCCAAAGCGGGCACAGATACGCAGTATTTT. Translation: CATSPKAGTDTQYF.

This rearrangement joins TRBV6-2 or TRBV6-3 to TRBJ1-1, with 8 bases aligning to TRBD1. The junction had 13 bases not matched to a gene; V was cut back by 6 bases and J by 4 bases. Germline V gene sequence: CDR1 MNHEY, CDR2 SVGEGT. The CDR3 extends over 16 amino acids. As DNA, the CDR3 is TGTGCCAGCAGCTTCCCGCTCAGGGGGCATGGCACTGAAGCTTTCTTT. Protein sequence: CASSFPLRGHGTEAFF.

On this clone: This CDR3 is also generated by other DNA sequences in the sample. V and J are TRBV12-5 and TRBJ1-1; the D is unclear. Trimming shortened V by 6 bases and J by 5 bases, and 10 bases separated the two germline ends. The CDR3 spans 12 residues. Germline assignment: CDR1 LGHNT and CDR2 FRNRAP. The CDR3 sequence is CASGLTGTEAFF. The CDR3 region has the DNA TGTGCTAGTGGCCTAACCGGGACTGAAGCTTTCTTT.

This CDR3 is CASSPVTGELFF. The CDR3 DNA follows: TGTGCCAGCAGTCCTGTTACCGGGGAGCTGTTTTTT. This sequence joins TRBV27 and TRBJ2-2; D ambiguous. The CDR3 is 12 residues long. Germline values: CDR1 MNHEY, CDR2 SMNVEV (reference sequence). V shed 5 bases and J shed 5 bases, with 6 bases lying between them.

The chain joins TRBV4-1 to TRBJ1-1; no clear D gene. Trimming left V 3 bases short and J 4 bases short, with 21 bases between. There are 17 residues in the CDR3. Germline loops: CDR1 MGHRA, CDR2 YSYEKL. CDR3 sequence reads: CASSHPHFDTTSTEAFF. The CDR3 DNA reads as TGCGCCAGCAGCCACCCCCATTTCGACACGACTTCCACTGAAGCTTTCTTT.

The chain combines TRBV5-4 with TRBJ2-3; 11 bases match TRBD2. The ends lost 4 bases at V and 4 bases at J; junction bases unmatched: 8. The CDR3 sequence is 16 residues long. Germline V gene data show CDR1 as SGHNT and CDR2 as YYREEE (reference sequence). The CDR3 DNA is TGTGCCAGCAGCGAACCGGGACTAGCGGCCGCAGATACGCAGTATTTT. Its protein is CASSEPGLAAADTQYF. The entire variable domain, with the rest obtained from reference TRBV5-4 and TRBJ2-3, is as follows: ETGVTQSPTHLIKTRGQQVTLRCSSQSGHNTVSWYQQALGQGPQFIFQYYREEENGRGNFPPRFSGLQFPNYSSELNVNALELDDSALYLCASSEPGLAAADTQYFGPGTRLTVL.

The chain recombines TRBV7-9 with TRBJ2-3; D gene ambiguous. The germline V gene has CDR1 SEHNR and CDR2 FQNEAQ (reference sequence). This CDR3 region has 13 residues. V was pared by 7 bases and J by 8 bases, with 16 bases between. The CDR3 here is CASTLNPDGTQYF. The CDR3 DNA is TGTGCCAGCACCCTAAACCCAGATGGTACGCAGTATTTT.

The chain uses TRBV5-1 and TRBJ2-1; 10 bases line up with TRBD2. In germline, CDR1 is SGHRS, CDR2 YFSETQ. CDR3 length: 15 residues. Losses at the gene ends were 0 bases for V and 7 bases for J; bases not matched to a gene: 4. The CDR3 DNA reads TGCGCCAGCAGCTTGGATCCTAGCGGGGGAAATGAGCAGTTCTTC. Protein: CASSLDPSGGNEQFF.

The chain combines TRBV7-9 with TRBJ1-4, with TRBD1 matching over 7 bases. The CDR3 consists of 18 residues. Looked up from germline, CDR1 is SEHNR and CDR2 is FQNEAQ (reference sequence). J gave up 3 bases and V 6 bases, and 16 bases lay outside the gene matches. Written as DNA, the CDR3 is TGTGCCAGCAGTCCAAAGGACCTACAGGGGTGGGCTAATGAAAAACTGTTTTTT. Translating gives CASSPKDLQGWANEKLFF.

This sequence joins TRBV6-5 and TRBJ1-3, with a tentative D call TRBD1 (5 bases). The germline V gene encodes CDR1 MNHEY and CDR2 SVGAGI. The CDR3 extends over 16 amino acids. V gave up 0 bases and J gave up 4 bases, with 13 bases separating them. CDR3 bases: TGTGCCAGCAGTTACTCTACAGGTTTGGCCGGAAACACCATATATTTT. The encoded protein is CASSYSTGLAGNTIYF.

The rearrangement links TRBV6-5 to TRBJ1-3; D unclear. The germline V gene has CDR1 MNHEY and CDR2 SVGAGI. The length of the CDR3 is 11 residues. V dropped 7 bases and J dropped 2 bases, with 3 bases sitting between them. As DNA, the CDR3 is TGTGCCAGCACCGCTGGAAACACCATATATTTT. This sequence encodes CASTAGNTIYF.

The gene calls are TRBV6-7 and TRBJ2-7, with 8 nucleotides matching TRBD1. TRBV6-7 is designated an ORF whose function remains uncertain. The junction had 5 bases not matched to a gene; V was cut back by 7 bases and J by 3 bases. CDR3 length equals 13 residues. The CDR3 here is CASIQGARYEQYF. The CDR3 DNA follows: TGTGCCAGCATCCAGGGGGCGCGCTACGAGCAGTACTTC.

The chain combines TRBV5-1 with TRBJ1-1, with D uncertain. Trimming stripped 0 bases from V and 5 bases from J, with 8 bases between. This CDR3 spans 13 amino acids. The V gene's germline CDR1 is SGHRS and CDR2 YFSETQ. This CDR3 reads CASSLATGTEAFF. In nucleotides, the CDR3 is TGCGCCAGCAGCTTGGCGACGGGGACTGAAGCTTTCTTT.

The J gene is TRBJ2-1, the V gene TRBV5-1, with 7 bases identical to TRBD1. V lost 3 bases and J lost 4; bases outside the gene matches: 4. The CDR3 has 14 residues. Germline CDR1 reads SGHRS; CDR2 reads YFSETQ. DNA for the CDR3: TGCGCCAGCAGCTGGGACAGCCTTTACAATGAGCAGTTCTTC. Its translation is CASSWDSLYNEQFF.

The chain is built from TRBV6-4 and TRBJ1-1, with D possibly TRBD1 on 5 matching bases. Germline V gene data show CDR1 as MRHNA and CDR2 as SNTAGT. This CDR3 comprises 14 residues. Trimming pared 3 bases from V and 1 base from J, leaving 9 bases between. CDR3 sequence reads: CASSEHQGNTEAFF. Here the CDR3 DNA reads TGTGCCAGCAGTGAACACCAGGGGAACACTGAAGCTTTCTTT.

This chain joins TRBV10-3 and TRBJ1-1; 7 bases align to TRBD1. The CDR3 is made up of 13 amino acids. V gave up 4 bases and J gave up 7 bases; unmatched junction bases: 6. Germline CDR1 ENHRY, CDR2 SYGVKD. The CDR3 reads CAISVKQGIEAFF. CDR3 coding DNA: TGTGCCATCAGTGTGAAACAGGGGATTGAAGCTTTCTTT.

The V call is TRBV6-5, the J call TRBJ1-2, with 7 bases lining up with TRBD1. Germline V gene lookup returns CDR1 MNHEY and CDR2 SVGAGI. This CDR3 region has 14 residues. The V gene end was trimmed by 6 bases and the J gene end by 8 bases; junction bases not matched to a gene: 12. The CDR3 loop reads CASRRDRWGGGYTF. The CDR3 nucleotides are TGTGCCAGCAGACGGGACAGATGGGGTGGGGGCTACACCTTC.

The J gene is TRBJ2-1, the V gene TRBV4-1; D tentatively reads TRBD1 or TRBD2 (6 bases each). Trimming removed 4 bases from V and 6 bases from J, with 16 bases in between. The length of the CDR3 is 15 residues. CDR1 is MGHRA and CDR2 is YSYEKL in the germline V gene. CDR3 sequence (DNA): TGCGCCAGCAGCCCTAGTTCCGGGGGCGGCAATGAGCAGTTCTTC. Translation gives CASSPSSGGGNEQFF.

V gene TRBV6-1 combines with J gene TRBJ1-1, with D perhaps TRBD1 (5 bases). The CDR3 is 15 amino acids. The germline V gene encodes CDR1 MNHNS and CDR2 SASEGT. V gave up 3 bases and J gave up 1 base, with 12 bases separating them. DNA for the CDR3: TGTGCCAGCAGTGAGCGCAGGAGGGGGAACACTGAAGCTTTCTTT. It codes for CASSERRRGNTEAFF.

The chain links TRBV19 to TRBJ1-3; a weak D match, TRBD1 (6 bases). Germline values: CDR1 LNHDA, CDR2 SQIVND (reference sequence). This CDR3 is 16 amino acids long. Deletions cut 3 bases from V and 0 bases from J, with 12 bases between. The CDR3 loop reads CASSMGATSSGNTIYF. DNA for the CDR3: TGTGCCAGTAGTATGGGGGCAACCAGCTCTGGAAACACCATATATTTT. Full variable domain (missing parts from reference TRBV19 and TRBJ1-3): DGGITQSPKYLFRKEGQNVTLSCEQNLNHDAMYWYRQDPGQGLRLIYYSQIVNDFQKGDIAEGYSVSREKKESFPLTVTSAQKNPTAFYLCASSMGATSSGNTIYFGEGSWLTVV.

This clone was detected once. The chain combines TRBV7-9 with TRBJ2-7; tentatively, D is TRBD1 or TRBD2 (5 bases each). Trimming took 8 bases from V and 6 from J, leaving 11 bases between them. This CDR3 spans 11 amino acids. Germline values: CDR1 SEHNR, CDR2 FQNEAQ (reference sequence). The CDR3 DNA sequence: TGTGCCAGCGGGACCTACAGCGAGCAGTACTTC. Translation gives CASGTYSEQYF.

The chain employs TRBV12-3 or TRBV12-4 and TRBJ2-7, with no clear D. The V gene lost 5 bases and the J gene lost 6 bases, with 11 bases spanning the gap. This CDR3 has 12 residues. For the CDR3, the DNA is TGTGCCAGCAGTCCGGGTGAAGTCGAGCAGTACTTC. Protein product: CASSPGEVEQYF.

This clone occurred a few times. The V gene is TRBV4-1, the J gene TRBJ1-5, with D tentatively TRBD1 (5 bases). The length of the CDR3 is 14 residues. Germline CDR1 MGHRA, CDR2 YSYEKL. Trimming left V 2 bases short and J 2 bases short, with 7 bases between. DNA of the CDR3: TGCGCCAGCAGCCAACAGGGCGGCAATCAGCCCCAGCATTTT. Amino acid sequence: CASSQQGGNQPQHF.

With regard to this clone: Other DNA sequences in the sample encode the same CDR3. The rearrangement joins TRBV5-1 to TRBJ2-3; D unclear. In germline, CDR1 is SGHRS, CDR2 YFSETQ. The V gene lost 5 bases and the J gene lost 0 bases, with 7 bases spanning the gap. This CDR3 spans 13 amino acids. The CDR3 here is CASSRGSTDTQYF. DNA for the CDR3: TGCGCCAGCAGTCGAGGAAGCACAGATACGCAGTATTTT.

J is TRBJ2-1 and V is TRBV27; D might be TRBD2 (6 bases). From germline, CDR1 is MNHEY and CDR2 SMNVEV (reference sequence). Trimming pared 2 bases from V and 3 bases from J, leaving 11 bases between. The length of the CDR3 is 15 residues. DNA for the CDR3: TGTGCCAGCAGTTTAGGCGGGGAACTCTACAATGAGCAGTTCTTC. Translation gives CASSLGGELYNEQFF.

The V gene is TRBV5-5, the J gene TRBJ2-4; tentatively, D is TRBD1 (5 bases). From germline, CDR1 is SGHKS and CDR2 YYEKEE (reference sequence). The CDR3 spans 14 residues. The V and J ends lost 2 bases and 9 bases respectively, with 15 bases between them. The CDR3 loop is CASSFEAGLPIQYF. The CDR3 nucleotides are TGTGCCAGCAGCTTCGAGGCAGGGCTCCCCATTCAGTACTTC.